This T cell receptor (beta chain) was sequenced during a study of OX40 agonist ivuxolimab in advanced cancers. Study results and limitations: Researchers report that CD8+ T cells had, on average, more expanded clones than CD4+.

Cycle 7 day 1, cycle 4 day 1, and baseline were the timepoints at which blood was sampled. As concerns this clone: Its specificity is not known.

The V and J ends lost 5 bases and 6 bases respectively, with 23 bases between them. This CDR3 contains 15 residues. Germline assignment: CDR1 SQVTM and CDR2 ANQGSEA. Data came from immunoSEQ multiplex PCR; TCRdb stores just in-frame clones and leaves some out. The repertoire has about 46,000 clones, around 86% of them found once; the top ten carry around 11%. The source is an adult with an advanced solid tumor such as melanoma, head and neck, liver or kidney cancer. The V gene is TRBV29-1, the J gene TRBJ2-7; D may correspond to TRBD1 or TRBD2 (5 bases each). The specimen comprised CD4+ or CD8+ T cells sorted from blood, sampled in a trial of the OX40 agonist ivuxolimab. For the CDR3, the DNA is TGCAGCGTTCCCGACTATGAGAGGGGACCCCTCGAGCAGTACTTC. As protein: CSVPDYERGPLEQYF.